These 5 T cell receptor beta chains were all obtained from the same sample, sequenced in a study of technical replicates of blood from a few donors (dated by TCRdb to about 2017). Library creation used the immunoSEQ multiplex PCR assay. TCRdb holds this immuneACCESS table with in-frame rearrangements only. Some clones are missing; in checked studies, unresolved V genes explain under half, and the rest has no known cause. The sample profile shows tens of thousands of clones; roughly 98% of them were found once. Roughly 0.15% of the sample goes to the ten largest clones. Sequencing used T cells isolated from PBMCs. The origin of the receptors is a human donor in good health.

The CDR3 loop is CARPRAADTQYF. The CDR3, as DNA: TGTGCCCGCCCTCGAGCGGCAGATACGCAGTATTTT. V and J are TRBV2 and TRBJ2-3, with D possibly being TRBD2 (5 bases). This CDR3 region has 12 residues. Trimming stripped 11 bases from V and 4 bases from J, with 13 bases between. Germline CDR1 SNHLY, CDR2 FYNNEI.

The gene calls are TRBV27 and TRBJ1-5; 8 nucleotides align to TRBD1. The CDR3 has 14 residues. Germline lookup yields CDR1 MNHEY and CDR2 SMNVEV (reference sequence). The V segment lost 4 bases and the J segment 7 bases; nucleotides outside the gene matches: 6. The CDR3 sequence is CASSSQGAWQPQHF. The CDR3 nucleotides read TGTGCCAGCAGTTCCCAGGGGGCTTGGCAGCCCCAGCATTTT.

The gene calls are TRBV7-3 and TRBJ1-5, with TRBD1 as a possible D gene (5 bases). CDR3 length equals 12 residues. CDR1 and CDR2 (germline): SGHTA, FQGTGA. The V end lost 10 bases, the J end lost 3 bases, and 10 bases lay between the germline ends. CDR3 sequence reads: CATNRTNQPQHF. CDR3 DNA: TGTGCCACCAACAGGACCAATCAGCCCCAGCATTTT.

The chain has TRBV29-1 and TRBJ2-3; 10 bases line up with TRBD1. Trimming at V came to 3 bases and at J to 6 bases, leaving 6 bases not matched to a gene. In germline, CDR1 is SQVTM, CDR2 ANQGSEA. This CDR3 contains 14 residues. The CDR3 protein is CSVEVDRGSDTQYF. The CDR3 DNA follows: TGCAGCGTTGAGGTGGACAGGGGGTCCGATACGCAGTATTTT.

V and J are TRBV28 and TRBJ2-7; D perhaps matches TRBD2 (6 bases). Germline CDR1 reads MDHEN; CDR2 reads SYDVKM. V gave up 5 bases and J gave up 4 bases, with 18 bases separating them. The CDR3 contains 15 residues. The CDR3 DNA follows: TGTGCCAGCAGTCCACGTGGTTCTAGCGAATACGAGCAGTACTTC. Translation gives CASSPRGSSEYEQYF.